Detailed here is one TCR beta chain. This record belongs to a study of T cells of healthy individuals. TCRdb recomputed calls from the 5' RACE reads with MiXCR, one row per CDR3 protein. The sample lists around 63,000 distinct CDR3 sequences; around 15% were seen once. V lost 2 bases, J lost 9 bases, and 13 bases lay in between. Germline lookup yields CDR1 MNHEY and CDR2 SVGEGT. The CDR3 is 14 residues long. The gene calls are TRBV6-2 or TRBV6-3 and TRBJ2-2; D uncertain. This clonotype originated in a human donor in good health. The CDR3 spells CASSYGLTTRELFF. CDR3 nucleotide sequence: TGTGCCAGCAGTTACGGTTTGACAACGAGGGAGCTGTTTTTT.